The 26 T cell receptor beta chains listed next were all sequenced from one sample in a study of T-cell reconstitution after alpha-beta-depleted transplantation in children. Unique molecular identifiers were used to barcode this TCRbeta library. A single record per CDR3 protein comes from TCRdb applying MiXCR to the PCR reads. The table has a few hundred thousand distinct CDR3 sequences, 25% to 30% seen once. The input for sequencing was PBMCs, taken before TCRalphabeta/CD19-depleted stem cell transplant. These receptors all stem from a boy less than two years old with Wiskott-Aldrich syndrome, due to receive a stem cell transplant.

The chain links TRBV5-1 to TRBJ2-1, with D unresolved. The CDR3 runs 17 residues. Germline assignment: CDR1 SGHRS and CDR2 YFSETQ. V was cut by 2 bases and J by 7 bases, with 22 bases left in between. The CDR3: CASSFFTDILNGNEQFF. The CDR3 DNA sequence: TGCGCCAGCAGCTTCTTCACAGACATCCTAAATGGTAATGAGCAGTTCTTC.

V gene TRBV5-1 combines with J gene TRBJ2-7; D uncertain. Deletions cut 1 base from V and 6 bases from J, with 20 bases between. The CDR3 extends over 16 amino acids. From germline, CDR1 is SGHRS and CDR2 YFSETQ. CDR3 residues: CASSLWIGYSQSEQYF. For the CDR3, the DNA is TGCGCCAGCAGCTTGTGGATCGGGTACTCTCAGAGCGAGCAGTACTTC.

This clonotype was recorded many times. The J gene is TRBJ2-7, the V gene TRBV5-5, with D tentatively TRBD1 or TRBD2 (5 bases each). Germline V gene data show CDR1 as SGHKS and CDR2 as YYEKEE (reference sequence). This CDR3 has 14 residues. The germline V and J ends were trimmed by 3 bases and 10 bases, with 20 bases remaining between them. As DNA, the CDR3 is TGTGCCAGCAGCTCAAGACCCGGGACCTTCTCTCAGTACTTC. It is translated as CASSSRPGTFSQYF.

This clonotype has just a few counts. The chain combines TRBV5-1 with TRBJ2-7; 9 bases line up with TRBD1. With 1 base clipped from V and 3 bases from J, the junction kept 2 bases outside the gene matches. CDR3 length: 14 residues. Germline CDR1 and CDR2: SGHRS and YFSETQ. As DNA, the CDR3 is TGCGCCAGCAGCTTGACGACAGGGGGCTACGAGCAGTACTTC. Encoded protein: CASSLTTGGYEQYF.

This clonotype was observed a few times. The chain is built from TRBV16 and TRBJ2-7, with D uncertain. Germline V lookup: CDR1 KGHSY, CDR2 FQNENV. The CDR3 is made up of 14 amino acids. Trimming cost V 9 bases and J 2 bases, with 17 bases left between them. The CDR3 DNA sequence: TGTGCCAGGGGCTCTCATGACGGTCCCTACGAGCAGTACTTC. Protein sequence: CARGSHDGPYEQYF. Looking up the rest from reference TRBV16 and TRBJ2-7 gives the full variable domain: GEEVAQTPKHLVRGEGQKAKLYCAPIKGHSYVFWYQQVLKNEFKFLISFQNENVFDETGMPKERFSAKCLPNSPCSLEIQATKLEDSAVYFCARGSHDGPYEQYFGPGTRLTVT.

This clonotype was seen a handful of times. The chain recombines TRBV5-1 with TRBJ1-5; D gene uncertain. The CDR3 loop spans 14 amino acids. Germline V gene lookup returns CDR1 SGHRS and CDR2 YFSETQ. The V and J ends lost 2 bases and 5 bases respectively, with 11 bases between them. The CDR3 region has the DNA TGCGCCAGCAGCTTTTCTGTAGGTGATCAGCCCCAGCATTTT. Translated, it gives CASSFSVGDQPQHF.

At least ten counts were recorded for this clonotype. The chain uses TRBV7-2 and TRBJ2-1; D unresolved. CDR1 SGHTA and CDR2 FQGNSA come from the germline V gene. CDR3 size: 13 residues. V gave up 2 bases and J gave up 4 bases, with 6 bases separating them. CDR3 coding DNA: TGTGCCAGCAGCTTAAGGCAGTACAATGAGCAGTTCTTC. Amino acids: CASSLRQYNEQFF.

This clonotype was detected a few times. The gene calls are TRBV12-3 or TRBV12-4 and TRBJ1-5; unclear D gene. This CDR3 region has 12 residues. The ends were cut back, 8 bases at V and 9 bases at J, with 14 bases in the middle. For the CDR3, the DNA is TGTGCCAGCGCCAATGAGGAGGGGCCCCAGCATTTT. Amino acids: CASANEEGPQHF.

The rearrangement joins TRBV7-3 to TRBJ1-1; D is undetermined. Trimming pared 5 bases from V and 1 base from J, leaving 8 bases between. This CDR3 comprises 13 residues. Germline values: CDR1 SGHTA, CDR2 FQGTGA. The CDR3 is CASSTGWNTEAFF. The CDR3 region has the DNA TGTGCCAGCAGCACGGGATGGAACACTGAAGCTTTCTTT.

The V call is TRBV19, the J call TRBJ1-5; D gene ambiguous. The CDR3 length is 15 residues. V lost 7 bases and J lost 4, with 17 bases in between. CDR1 and CDR2 from the germline V gene are LNHDA and SQIVND (reference sequence). The CDR3 DNA is TGTGCCAGTATCCAGCAGGCAGGAGGGAATCAGCCCCAGCATTTT. Its translation: CASIQQAGGNQPQHF. The variable domain in full, with the rest retrieved from reference TRBV19 and TRBJ1-5, is DGGITQSPKYLFRKEGQNVTLSCEQNLNHDAMYWYRQDPGQGLRLIYYSQIVNDFQKGDIAEGYSVSREKKESFPLTVTSAQKNPTAFYLCASIQQAGGNQPQHFGDGTRLSIL.

This clonotype showed up just once. The chain joins TRBV20-1 to TRBJ2-1; D unresolved. This CDR3 has 11 amino acids. Deletions cut 2 bases from V and 9 bases from J, with 8 bases between. The V gene's germline CDR1 is DFQATT and CDR2 SNEGSKA (reference sequence). CDR3 nucleotides: TGCAGTGCTAGATTCCGAAGTGAGCAGTTCTTC. Its translation: CSARFRSEQFF.

The chain employs TRBV10-3 and TRBJ2-1; weak D call: TRBD1 (5 bases). V lost 2 bases and J 5 bases, leaving 13 bases between the germline ends. Germline assignment: CDR1 ENHRY and CDR2 SYGVKD. The CDR3 consists of 15 residues. The CDR3 nucleotides read TGTGCCATCAGTGAGGGGCAGGGTGGGAACAATGAGCAGTTCTTC. Protein product: CAISEGQGGNNEQFF.

The chain links TRBV28 to TRBJ1-5; tentative D call: TRBD1 (5 bases). Germline lookup yields CDR1 MDHEN and CDR2 SYDVKM. The CDR3 is made up of 13 amino acids. V lost 6 bases and J lost 4, with 10 bases in between. For the CDR3, the DNA is TGTGCCAGCAGCTTACCAGGGAATCAGCCCCAGCATTTT. It encodes CASSLPGNQPQHF. Full variable domain (remainder filled in from reference TRBV28 and TRBJ1-5): DVKVTQSSRYLVKRTGEKVFLECVQDMDHENMFWYRQDPGLGLRLIYFSYDVKMKEKGDIPEGYSVSREKKERFSLILESASTNQTSMYLCASSLPGNQPQHFGDGTRLSIL.

The chain recombines TRBV29-1 with TRBJ2-7; TRBD1 aligns across 7 bases. Germline trimming cut 6 bases from V and 6 bases from J; bases unmatched to any gene: 11. Looked up from germline, CDR1 is SQVTM and CDR2 is ANQGSEA. The CDR3 extends over 13 amino acids. Here the CDR3 reads CSVRGQDSTEQYF. The CDR3, as DNA: TGCAGCGTCCGCGGACAGGACAGCACCGAGCAGTACTTC.

This clonotype was observed a handful of times. This chain links TRBV7-2 with TRBJ1-5; D is uncertain. The CDR3 has 13 residues. Trimming removed 2 bases from V and 5 bases from J, with 7 bases in between. Germline V CDR1 and CDR2: SGHTA, FQGNSA. This chain's CDR3 is CASSLWGYQPQHF. The CDR3 region has the DNA TGTGCCAGCAGCTTATGGGGATATCAGCCCCAGCATTTT. Supplemented by reference TRBV7-2 and TRBJ1-5, the full variable domain reads GAGVSQSPSNKVTEKGKDVELRCDPISGHTALYWYRQSLGQGLEFLIYFQGNSAPDKSGLPSDRFSAERTGGSVSTLTIQRTQQEDSAVYLCASSLWGYQPQHFGDGTRLSIL.

In its sample, this clonotype was seen a few times. The chain joins TRBV15 to TRBJ1-2; 8 positions match TRBD1. Germline V gives CDR1 LNHNV, CDR2 YYDKDF (reference sequence). This CDR3 has 17 amino acids. V was pared by 6 bases and J by 6 bases, with 18 bases of the junction left unmatched. CDR3 in amino acids: CATRGWNQDRVEDGYTF. In DNA form, the CDR3 reads TGTGCCACCAGAGGGTGGAATCAGGACAGGGTAGAGGATGGCTACACCTTC.

This clonotype was seen more than once but under ten times. V and J are TRBV5-1 and TRBJ2-7; 7 bases fit TRBD2. The V and J ends lost 3 bases and 2 bases, in that order; junction bases with no gene match: 8. CDR1 and CDR2 (germline): SGHRS, YFSETQ. The CDR3 spans 15 residues. The DNA of the CDR3 is TGCGCCAGCAGCTCGACTAGCCCATCTACCTACGAGCAGTACTTC. This encodes CASSSTSPSTYEQYF.

The gene calls are TRBV24-1 and TRBJ2-7, with 12 bases identical to TRBD2. CDR3 size: 17 residues. The junction had 10 bases not matched to a gene; V was cut back by 8 bases and J by 0 bases. The germline gives CDR1 KGHDR, CDR2 SFDVKD. The CDR3 protein is CATTKFGLAGSSYEQYF. DNA of the CDR3: TGTGCCACCACAAAGTTTGGACTAGCGGGGAGCTCCTACGAGCAGTACTTC.

The V gene is TRBV20-1, the J gene TRBJ2-1; TRBD2 aligns across 7 bases. Germline CDR1 DFQATT, CDR2 SNEGSKA (reference sequence). The V and J ends lost 5 bases and 5 bases, in that order; junction bases with no gene match: 6. The CDR3 covers 13 residues. The CDR3 sequence: CSAFRDYDNEQFF. The CDR3 nucleotides read TGCAGTGCTTTTCGGGACTACGACAATGAGCAGTTCTTC.

This clonotype was counted only a few times. This sequence joins TRBV6-2 or TRBV6-3 and TRBJ2-1; D is possibly TRBD2 (5 bases). The CDR3 length is 18 residues. Germline values: CDR1 MNHEY, CDR2 SVGEGT. The V gene lost 0 bases and the J gene lost 10 bases, with 25 bases spanning the gap. The CDR3 region is CASSYSNGLGGSVNEQFF. The CDR3 DNA reads TGTGCCAGCAGTTACTCGAACGGGTTAGGCGGGTCGGTTAACGAGCAGTTCTTC.

The chain has TRBV27 and TRBJ2-3, with TRBD2 identical over 7 bases. Germline loops: CDR1 MNHEY, CDR2 SMNVEV (reference sequence). The V gene end was trimmed by 1 base and the J gene end by 5 bases; junction bases not matched to a gene: 9. CDR3 length equals 16 residues. The CDR3 bases are TGTGCCAGCAGTTTATGGTGGGAGGGCCTGAGAGATACGCAGTATTTT. Its protein is CASSLWWEGLRDTQYF.

This clonotype has only a few counts. The V call is TRBV20-1, the J call TRBJ2-3; a weak D match, TRBD1 (6 bases). Germline-derived CDR1 and CDR2 are DFQATT and SNEGSKA (reference sequence). The CDR3 runs 12 residues. V lost 6 bases, J lost 4 bases, and 11 bases lay in between. The CDR3 protein is CSANTGSDTQYF. In DNA, the CDR3 is TGCAGTGCAAATACAGGGTCAGATACGCAGTATTTT.

This clonotype showed up just a few times. The rearrangement links TRBV20-1 to TRBJ2-1, with TRBD2 matching 8 bases. Losses at the gene ends were 6 bases for V and 6 bases for J; bases not matched to a gene: 10. The CDR3 runs to 14 residues. Germline CDR1 DFQATT, CDR2 SNEGSKA (reference sequence). CDR3 residues: CSAKSGTRFNEQFF. DNA of the CDR3: TGCAGTGCCAAATCCGGGACTAGGTTCAATGAGCAGTTCTTC.

In this sample, this clonotype turned up a few times. The V call is TRBV2, the J call TRBJ2-7, with TRBD1 identical over 9 bases. The CDR3 loop spans 13 amino acids. V shed 5 bases, J shed 6 bases, and the junction held 5 bases outside the gene matches. Germline-derived CDR1 and CDR2 are SNHLY and FYNNEI. CDR3 DNA: TGTGCCAGCAGTCCCTGGGGACAGGGCGAGCAGTACTTC. Protein sequence: CASSPWGQGEQYF.

This clonotype was recorded a few times. This chain's CDR3 is CASSFALDRVLFQPQHF. In nucleotides, the CDR3 is TGTGCCAGCAGTTTTGCTTTGGACAGGGTTCTATTTCAGCCCCAGCATTTT. This chain joins TRBV28 and TRBJ1-5, with 8 bases that match TRBD1. With 3 bases clipped from V and 6 bases from J, the junction kept 13 bases outside the gene matches. Germline V CDR1 and CDR2: MDHEN, SYDVKM. The CDR3 spans 17 residues.

This clonotype appeared a few times. The rearrangement uses TRBV29-1 and TRBJ2-4; D gene unclear. The germline CDR1 and CDR2 sequences are SQVTM and ANQGSEA. The CDR3 runs 14 residues. Between the trimmed V and J ends, which lost 1 base and 0 bases, there was a span of 7 bases. The CDR3 here is CSVEGNLAKNIQYF. The CDR3 DNA reads TGCAGCGTTGAAGGAAATTTAGCCAAAAACATTCAGTACTTC.